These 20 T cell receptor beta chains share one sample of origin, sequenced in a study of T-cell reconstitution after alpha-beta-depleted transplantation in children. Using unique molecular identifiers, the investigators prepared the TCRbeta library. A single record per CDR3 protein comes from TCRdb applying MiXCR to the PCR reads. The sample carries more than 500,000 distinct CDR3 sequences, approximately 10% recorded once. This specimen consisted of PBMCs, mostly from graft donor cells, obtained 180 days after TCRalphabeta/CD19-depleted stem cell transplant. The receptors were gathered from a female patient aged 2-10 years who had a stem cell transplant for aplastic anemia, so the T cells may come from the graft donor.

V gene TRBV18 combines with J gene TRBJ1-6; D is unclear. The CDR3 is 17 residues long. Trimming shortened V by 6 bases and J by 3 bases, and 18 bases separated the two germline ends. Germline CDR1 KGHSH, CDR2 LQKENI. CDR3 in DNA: TGTGCCAGCTCTCTACAACCTGCGGACGGCTATAATTCACCCCTCCACTTT. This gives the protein CASSLQPADGYNSPLHF.

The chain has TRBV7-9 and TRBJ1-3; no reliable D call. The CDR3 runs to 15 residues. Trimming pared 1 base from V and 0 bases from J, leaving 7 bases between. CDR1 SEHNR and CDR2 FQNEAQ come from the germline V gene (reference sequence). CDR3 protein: CASSLDGNSGNTIYF. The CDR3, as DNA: TGTGCCAGCAGCTTAGACGGCAACTCTGGAAACACCATATATTTT.

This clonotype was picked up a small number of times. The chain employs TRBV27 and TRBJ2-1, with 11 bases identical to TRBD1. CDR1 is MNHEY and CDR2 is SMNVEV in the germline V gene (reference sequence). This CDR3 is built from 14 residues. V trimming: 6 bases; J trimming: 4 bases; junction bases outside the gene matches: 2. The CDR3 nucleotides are TGTGCCAGCAGCCGGGACAGGGGGTACAATGAGCAGTTCTTC. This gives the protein CASSRDRGYNEQFF.

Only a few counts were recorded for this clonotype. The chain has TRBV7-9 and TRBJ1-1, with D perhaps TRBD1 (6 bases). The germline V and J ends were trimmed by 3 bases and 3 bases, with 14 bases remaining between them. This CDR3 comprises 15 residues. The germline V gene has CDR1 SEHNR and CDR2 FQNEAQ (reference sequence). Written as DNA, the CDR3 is TGTGCCAGCAGCTTTGGGGGGGGCTGGGACACTGAAGCTTTCTTT. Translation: CASSFGGGWDTEAFF.

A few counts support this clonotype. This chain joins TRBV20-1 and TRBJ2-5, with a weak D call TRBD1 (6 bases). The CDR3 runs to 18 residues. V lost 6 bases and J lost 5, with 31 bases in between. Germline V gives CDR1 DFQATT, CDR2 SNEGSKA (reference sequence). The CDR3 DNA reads TGCAGTGCGGCCGGACAGTATTGGGTCTTTAAAACTCGGGAGACCCAGTACTTC. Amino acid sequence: CSAAGQYWVFKTRETQYF.

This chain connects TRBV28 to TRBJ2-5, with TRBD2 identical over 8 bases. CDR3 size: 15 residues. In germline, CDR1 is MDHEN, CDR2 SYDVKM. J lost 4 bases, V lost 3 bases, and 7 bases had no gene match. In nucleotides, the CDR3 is TGTGCCAGCAGTTTCCGGACTAGCTTCTTAGAGACCCAGTACTTC. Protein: CASSFRTSFLETQYF. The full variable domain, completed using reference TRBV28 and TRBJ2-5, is DVKVTQSSRYLVKRTGEKVFLECVQDMDHENMFWYRQDPGLGLRLIYFSYDVKMKEKGDIPEGYSVSREKKERFSLILESASTNQTSMYLCASSFRTSFLETQYFGPGTRLLVL.

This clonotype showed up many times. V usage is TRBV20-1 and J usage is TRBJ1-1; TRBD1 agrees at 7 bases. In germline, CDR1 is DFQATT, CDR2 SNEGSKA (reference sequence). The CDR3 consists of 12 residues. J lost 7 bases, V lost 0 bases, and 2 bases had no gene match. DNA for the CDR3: TGCAGTGCTAGAGAGGGGACAGTTGAAGCTTTCTTT. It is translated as CSAREGTVEAFF.

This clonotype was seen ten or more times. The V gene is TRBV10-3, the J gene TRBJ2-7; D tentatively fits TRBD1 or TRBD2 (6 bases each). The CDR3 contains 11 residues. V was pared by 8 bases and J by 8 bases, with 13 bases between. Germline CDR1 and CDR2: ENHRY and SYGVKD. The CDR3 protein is CAIGGQGQQYF. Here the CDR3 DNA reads TGTGCCATCGGGGGGCAAGGACAGCAGTACTTC.

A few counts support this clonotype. The CDR3 sequence is CASRRFAGELFF. The CDR3 region has the DNA TGTGCCAGCCGGAGATTCGCCGGGGAGCTGTTTTTT. The J gene is TRBJ2-2, the V gene TRBV7-2; D is ambiguous. This CDR3 contains 12 residues. Trimming removed 8 bases from V and 6 bases from J, with 10 bases in between. Per germline, CDR1 SGHTA and CDR2 FQGNSA.

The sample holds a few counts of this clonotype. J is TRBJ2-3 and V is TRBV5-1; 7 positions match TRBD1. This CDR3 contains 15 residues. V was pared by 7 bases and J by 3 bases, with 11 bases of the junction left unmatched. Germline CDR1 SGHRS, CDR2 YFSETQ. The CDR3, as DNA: TGCGCCAGCCGTAACGACAGGGCTGGAACAGATACGCAGTATTTT. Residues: CASRNDRAGTDTQYF.

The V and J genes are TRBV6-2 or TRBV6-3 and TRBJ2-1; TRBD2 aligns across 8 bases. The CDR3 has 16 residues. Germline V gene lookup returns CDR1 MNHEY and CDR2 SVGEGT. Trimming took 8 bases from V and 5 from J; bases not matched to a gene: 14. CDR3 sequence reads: CASGRIKTSANNEQFF. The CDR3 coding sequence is TGTGCCAGCGGCCGAATCAAGACTAGCGCGAACAATGAGCAGTTCTTC.

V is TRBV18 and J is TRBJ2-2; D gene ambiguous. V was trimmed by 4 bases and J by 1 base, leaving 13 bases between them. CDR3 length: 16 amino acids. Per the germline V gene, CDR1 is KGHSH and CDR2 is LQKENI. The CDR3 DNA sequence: TGTGCCAGCTCACTAACCAATCTTAAGAACACCGGGGAGCTGTTTTTT. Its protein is CASSLTNLKNTGELFF.

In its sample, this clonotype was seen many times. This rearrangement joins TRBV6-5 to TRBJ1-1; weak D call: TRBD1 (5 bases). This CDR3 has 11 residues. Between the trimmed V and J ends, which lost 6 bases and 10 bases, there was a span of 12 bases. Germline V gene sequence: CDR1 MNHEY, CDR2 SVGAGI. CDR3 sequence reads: CASSHTGRAFF. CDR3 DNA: TGTGCCAGCAGCCACACGGGACGAGCTTTCTTT.

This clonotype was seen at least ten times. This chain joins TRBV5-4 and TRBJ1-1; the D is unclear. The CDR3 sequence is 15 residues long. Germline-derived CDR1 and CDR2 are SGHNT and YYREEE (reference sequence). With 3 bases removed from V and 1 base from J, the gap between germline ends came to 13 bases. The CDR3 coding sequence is TGTGCCAGCAGCTACATGGGCCTTGGGAACACTGAAGCTTTCTTT. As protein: CASSYMGLGNTEAFF.

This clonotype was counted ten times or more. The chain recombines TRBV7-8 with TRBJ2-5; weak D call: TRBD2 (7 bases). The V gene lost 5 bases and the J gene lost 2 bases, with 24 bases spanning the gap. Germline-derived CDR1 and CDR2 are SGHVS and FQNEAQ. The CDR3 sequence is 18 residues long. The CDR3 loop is CASSPTSLGGGPQETQYF. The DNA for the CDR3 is TGTGCCAGCAGCCCTACCTCGCTAGGGGGAGGGCCGCAAGAGACCCAGTACTTC.

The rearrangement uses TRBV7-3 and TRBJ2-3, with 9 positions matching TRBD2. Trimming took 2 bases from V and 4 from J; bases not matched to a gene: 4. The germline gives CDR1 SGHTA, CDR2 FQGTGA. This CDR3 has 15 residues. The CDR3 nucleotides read TGTGCCAGCAGCTTAGGCGGGAGGGTCCCAGATACGCAGTATTTT. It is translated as CASSLGGRVPDTQYF.

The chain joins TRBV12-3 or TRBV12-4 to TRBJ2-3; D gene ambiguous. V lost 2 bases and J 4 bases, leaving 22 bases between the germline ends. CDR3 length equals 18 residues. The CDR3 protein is CASSLRTAVAFYADTQYF. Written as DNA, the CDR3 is TGTGCCAGCAGTTTACGGACGGCCGTCGCTTTCTACGCAGATACGCAGTATTTT.

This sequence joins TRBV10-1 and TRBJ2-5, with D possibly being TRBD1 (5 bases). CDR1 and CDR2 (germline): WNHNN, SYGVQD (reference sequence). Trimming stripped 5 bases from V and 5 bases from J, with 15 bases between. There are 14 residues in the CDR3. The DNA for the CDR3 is TGCGCCAGCAGTACAGATAGGGGTCGGGAGACCCAGTACTTC. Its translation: CASSTDRGRETQYF.

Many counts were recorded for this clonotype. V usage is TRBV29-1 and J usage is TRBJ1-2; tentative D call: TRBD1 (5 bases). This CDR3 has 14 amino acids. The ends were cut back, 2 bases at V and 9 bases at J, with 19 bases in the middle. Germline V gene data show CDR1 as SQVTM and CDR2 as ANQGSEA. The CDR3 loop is CSVESSSWGSSYTF. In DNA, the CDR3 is TGCAGCGTTGAATCTTCCTCTTGGGGGTCAAGCTACACCTTC.

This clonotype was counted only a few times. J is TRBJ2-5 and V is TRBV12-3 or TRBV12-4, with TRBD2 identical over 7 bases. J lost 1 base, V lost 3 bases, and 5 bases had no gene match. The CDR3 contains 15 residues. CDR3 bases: TGTGCCAGCAGTTTCGGATCTAGCGGCCAAGAGACCCAGTACTTC. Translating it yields CASSFGSSGQETQYF.